These 20 T cell receptor beta chains were all obtained from the same sample, sequenced in a study of blood T cells in healthy people across ages. The second PCR ran about 6 to 11 cycles with a sample-barcoded 5' primer and J-beta primers. Via MiXCR, TCRdb re-called the 5' RACE reads, giving one row per CDR3 protein. The table has about 830,000 distinct CDR3 sequences, 55% to 75% seen once; the top ten hold roughly 20%. Sequencing used blood. Every receptor here comes from a man aged 25-40 years in good health.

The rearrangement links TRBV6-6 to TRBJ2-4, with TRBD1 identical over 11 bases. The J call may be faulty, since TRBJ2-5 better matches the DNA end. The CDR3 consists of 17 residues. Germline V gene data show CDR1 as MNHNY and CDR2 as SVGAGI (reference sequence). The CDR3 reads CATRGQGGNSMQETQYF. CDR3 nucleotides: TGTGCCACCAGGGGACAGGGGGGTAACAGTATGCAGGAGACCCAGTACTTC.

The chain couples TRBV10-3 to TRBJ2-7; tentatively, D is TRBD2 (5 bases). V was shortened by 3 bases and J by 3 bases, with 15 bases between the two germline ends. Germline V gene sequence: CDR1 ENHRY, CDR2 SYGVKD. The CDR3 sequence is 15 residues long. CDR3 residues: CAISDLTGTRYEQYF. For the CDR3, the DNA is TGTGCCATCAGTGATCTTACGGGAACTCGCTACGAGCAGTACTTC.

This clonotype was seen a few times. The rearrangement joins TRBV7-2 to TRBJ2-5; the D gene is possibly TRBD1 (6 bases). With 5 bases removed from V and 2 bases from J, the gap between germline ends came to 15 bases. CDR1 is SGHTA, CDR2 FQGNSA, per germline. The CDR3 runs to 15 residues. CDR3 DNA: TGTGCCAGCAGCGATAACAGGGTGCGTCAAGAGACCCAGTACTTC. It translates to CASSDNRVRQETQYF.

The chain couples TRBV11-1 to TRBJ2-4; D unresolved. The CDR3 contains 14 residues. V shed 5 bases and J shed 0 bases, with 8 bases lying between them. Germline assignment: CDR1 SGHAT and CDR2 FQDESV (reference sequence). The CDR3 DNA reads TGTGCCAGCAGCGGAAATCTAGCCAAAAACATTCAGTACTTC. Amino acid sequence: CASSGNLAKNIQYF.

This clonotype was counted between two and nine times. A much larger clone sits a single nucleotide away, making a read error possible. This chain links TRBV29-1 with TRBJ2-5; D not certain. The germline CDR1 and CDR2 sequences are SQVTM and ANQGSEA. The CDR3 loop spans 17 amino acids. With 1 base removed from V and 11 bases from J, the gap between germline ends came to 29 bases. The CDR3 nucleotides read TGCAGCGTTGAAGGCCTATGGGGTCGTAAGGGCGGCAATGAGCAGTACTTC. The encoded protein is CSVEGLWGRKGGNEQYF. The variable domain in full, completed from reference TRBV29-1 and TRBJ2-5, reads SAVISQKPSRDICQRGTSLTIQCQVDSQVTMMFWYRQQPGQSLTLIATANQGSEATYESGFVIDKFPISRPNLTFSTLTVSNMSPEDSSIYLCSVEGLWGRKGGNEQYFGPGTRLLVL.

The V gene is TRBV13, the J gene TRBJ2-4, with TRBD2 matching 9 bases. Germline CDR1 PRHDT, CDR2 FYEKMQ (reference sequence). V shed 2 bases, J shed 6 bases, and the junction held 14 bases outside the gene matches. The CDR3 totals 18 residues. DNA of the CDR3: TGTGCCAGCAGCTTAAATCGCGGGGGGGCGTCAATCGGAAACATTCAGTACTTC. It translates to CASSLNRGGASIGNIQYF.

The rearrangement links TRBV9 to TRBJ2-2, with unresolved D. The ends were cut back, 0 bases at V and 6 bases at J, with 9 bases in the middle. CDR1 is SGDLS and CDR2 is YYNGEE in the germline V gene. The CDR3 runs to 14 residues. The CDR3 region has the DNA TGTGCCAGCAGCGTAGGGCAAGGGCCCGGGGAGCTGTTTTTT. It encodes CASSVGQGPGELFF.

This clonotype came up a few times. The chain couples TRBV7-2 to TRBJ1-2; tentative D call: TRBD1 (6 bases). V was trimmed by 5 bases and J by 7 bases, leaving 14 bases between them. In germline, CDR1 is SGHTA, CDR2 FQGNSA. The CDR3 runs to 13 residues. The CDR3 sequence is CASSAYREGGYTF. The CDR3 DNA sequence: TGTGCCAGCAGCGCCTACAGGGAGGGTGGCTACACCTTC.

The V call is TRBV4-2, the J call TRBJ2-5, with D perhaps TRBD2 (6 bases). The CDR3 runs to 17 residues. The V end was cut by 0 bases, the J end by 5 bases, with 19 bases between. In germline, CDR1 is LGHNA, CDR2 YNFKEQ. CDR3 in amino acids: CASSQDLGGALRETQYF. In nucleotides, the CDR3 is TGTGCCAGCAGCCAAGATCTAGGCGGGGCACTTCGGGAGACCCAGTACTTC.

The rearrangement uses TRBV20-1 and TRBJ2-1, with TRBD2 as a possible D gene (5 bases). Germline V CDR1 and CDR2: DFQATT, SNEGSKA (reference sequence). The V gene lost 0 bases and the J gene lost 8 bases, with 17 bases spanning the gap. The CDR3 has 15 residues. CDR3 protein: CSARDGVGSSYEQFF. CDR3 coding DNA: TGCAGTGCTAGAGATGGGGTAGGGAGTAGCTATGAGCAGTTCTTC.

The chain is built from TRBV4-3 and TRBJ2-1; D uncertain. CDR1 is LGHNA, CDR2 YSLEER, per germline. V gave up 4 bases and J gave up 8 bases, with 15 bases separating them. CDR3 length equals 14 residues. CDR3 sequence reads: CASSPETSLDEQFF. The CDR3 DNA reads as TGCGCCAGCAGCCCGGAGACTTCTCTAGATGAGCAGTTCTTC.

There are a few counts of this clonotype. The chain uses TRBV6-2 or TRBV6-3 and TRBJ2-7; the D is unclear. V was pared by 6 bases and J by 6 bases, with 18 bases between. The CDR3 has 14 amino acids. Germline lookup yields CDR1 MNHEY and CDR2 SVGEGT. The CDR3: CASRKLRMTSEQYF. The CDR3, as DNA: TGTGCCAGCAGGAAACTGCGGATGACGAGCGAGCAGTACTTC.

This clonotype has just a few counts. The chain links TRBV7-2 to TRBJ2-1, with TRBD1 matching over 10 bases. With V trimmed by 6 bases and J by 10 bases, 9 bases remained unmatched. The germline V gene encodes CDR1 SGHTA and CDR2 FQGNSA. The CDR3 runs to 14 residues. CDR3 sequence reads: CASRRRTGGNEQFF. CDR3 nucleotides: TGTGCCAGCAGACGACGGACAGGGGGTAACGAGCAGTTCTTC.

The chain employs TRBV5-1 and TRBJ1-4, with TRBD1 matching 7 bases. This CDR3 comprises 16 residues. V was clipped by 4 bases and J by 5 bases; unmatched bases: 11. Germline V CDR1 and CDR2: SGHRS, YFSETQ. Written as DNA, the CDR3 is TGCGCCAGCAGCCCGGACCGACAGGGAGGGAATGAAAAACTGTTTTTT. This encodes CASSPDRQGGNEKLFF.

CDR3 bases: TGTGCCAGCAGCCAAGTTTTAACTAGCGGGGGGAATGAGCAGTTCTTC. Protein product: CASSQVLTSGGNEQFF. The chain couples TRBV3-1 to TRBJ2-1; TRBD2 aligns across 12 bases. The germline gives CDR1 LGHDT, CDR2 YNNKEL (reference sequence). The CDR3 runs to 16 residues. The V segment lost 1 base and the J segment 7 bases; nucleotides outside the gene matches: 5.

This clonotype was seen a few times. This sequence joins TRBV5-6 and TRBJ2-1, with 7 bases lining up with TRBD2. This CDR3 contains 14 residues. The V gene's germline CDR1 is SGHDT and CDR2 YYEEEE. Losses at the gene ends were 2 bases for V and 3 bases for J; bases not matched to a gene: 2. The CDR3 DNA reads as TGTGCCAGCAGCTTCAAGCGGGGCTACAATGAGCAGTTCTTC. Amino acids: CASSFKRGYNEQFF.

The J gene is TRBJ1-2, the V gene TRBV4-2, with a weak D call TRBD1 (5 bases). This CDR3 comprises 14 residues. Trimming removed 1 base at V and 8 bases at J, with 14 bases between. Per the germline V gene, CDR1 is LGHNA and CDR2 is YNFKEQ. The CDR3 here is CASSQVTTGDGYTF. The CDR3 nucleotides are TGTGCCAGCAGCCAAGTCACTACAGGCGACGGCTACACCTTC.

In this sample, this clonotype turned up a few times. This chain uses TRBV24-1 with TRBJ1-2; D is undetermined. The V end lost 4 bases, the J end lost 2 bases, and 4 bases lay between the germline ends. The CDR3 runs to 12 residues. Germline assignment: CDR1 KGHDR and CDR2 SFDVKD. CDR3 DNA sequence: TGTGCCACCAGTGACCAGAACTATGGCTACACCTTC. Translated, it gives CATSDQNYGYTF.

This chain links TRBV24-1 with TRBJ2-5; 7 positions match TRBD1. J was trimmed by 0 bases and V by 1 base; bases with no gene match: 1. Germline CDR1 KGHDR, CDR2 SFDVKD. This CDR3 is built from 15 residues. The CDR3 reads CATSDLGQDQETQYF. Here the CDR3 DNA reads TGTGCCACCAGTGATTTAGGACAGGACCAAGAGACCCAGTACTTC.

This rearrangement joins TRBV29-1 to TRBJ1-2, with D possibly being TRBD1 (5 bases). The CDR3 is 12 residues long. Trimming left V 3 bases short and J 8 bases short, with 13 bases between. The germline CDR1 and CDR2 sequences are SQVTM and ANQGSEA. The DNA of the CDR3 is TGCAGCGTTGAGATTGGCGGGGACGGCTACACCTTC. Protein: CSVEIGGDGYTF.